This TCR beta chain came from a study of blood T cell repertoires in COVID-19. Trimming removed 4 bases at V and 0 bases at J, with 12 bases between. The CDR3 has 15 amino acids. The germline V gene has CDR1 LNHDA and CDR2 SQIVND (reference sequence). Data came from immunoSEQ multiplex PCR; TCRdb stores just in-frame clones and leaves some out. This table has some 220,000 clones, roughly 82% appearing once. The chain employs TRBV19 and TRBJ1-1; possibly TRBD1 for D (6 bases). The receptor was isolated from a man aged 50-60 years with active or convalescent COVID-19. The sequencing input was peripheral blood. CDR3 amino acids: CASSRSGTMNTEAFF. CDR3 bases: TGTGCCAGTAGTAGATCCGGGACAATGAACACTGAAGCTTTCTTT.